The clone carrying this TCR beta chain appeared once. This entry is derived from a study of blood T cell repertoires in COVID-19. Some clones are missing from TCRdb's copy, which holds only in-frame ones; the method was immunoSEQ multiplex PCR. The sample holds around 100,000 clones, 80% to 85% seen once. Trimming took 0 bases from V and 8 from J, leaving 13 bases between them. In germline, CDR1 is MGHRA, CDR2 YSYEKL. There are 14 residues in the CDR3. The clonotype comes from a woman aged 70 to 79 with acute or convalescent COVID-19. The V and J genes are TRBV4-1 and TRBJ1-2; no clear D gene. The specimen was peripheral blood. CDR3 sequence: CASSQDPGFGGYTF. CDR3 nucleotide sequence: TGCGCCAGCAGCCAAGATCCGGGTTTTGGAGGCTACACCTTC.